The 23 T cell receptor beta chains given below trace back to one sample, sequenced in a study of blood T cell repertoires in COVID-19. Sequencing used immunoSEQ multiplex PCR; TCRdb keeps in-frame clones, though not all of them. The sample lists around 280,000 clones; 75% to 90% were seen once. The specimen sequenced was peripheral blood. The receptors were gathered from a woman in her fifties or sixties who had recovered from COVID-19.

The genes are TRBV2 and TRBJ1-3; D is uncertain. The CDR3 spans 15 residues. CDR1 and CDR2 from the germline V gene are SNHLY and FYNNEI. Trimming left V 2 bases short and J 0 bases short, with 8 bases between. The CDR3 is CASSESMSSGNTIYF. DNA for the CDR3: TGTGCCAGCAGTGAATCGATGAGCTCTGGAAACACCATATATTTT.

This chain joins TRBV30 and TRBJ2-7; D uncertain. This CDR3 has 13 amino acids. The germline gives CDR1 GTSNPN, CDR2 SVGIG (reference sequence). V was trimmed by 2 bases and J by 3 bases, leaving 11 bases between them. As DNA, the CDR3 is TGTGCCTGGAGTCCCAGTGATTACTACGAGCAGTACTTC. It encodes CAWSPSDYYEQYF.

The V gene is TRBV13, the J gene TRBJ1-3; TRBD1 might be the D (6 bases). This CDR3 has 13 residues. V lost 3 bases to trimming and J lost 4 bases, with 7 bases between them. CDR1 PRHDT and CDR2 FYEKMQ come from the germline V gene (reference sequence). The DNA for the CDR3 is TGTGCCAGCAGCTTGACAGGAGGAAACACCATATATTTT. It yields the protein CASSLTGGNTIYF.

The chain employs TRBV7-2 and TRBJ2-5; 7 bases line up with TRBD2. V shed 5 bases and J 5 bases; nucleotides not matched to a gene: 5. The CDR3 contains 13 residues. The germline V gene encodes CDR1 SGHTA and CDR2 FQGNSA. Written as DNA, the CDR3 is TGTGCCAGCAGCGGCGCCGGGAGGGAGACCCAGTACTTC. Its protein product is CASSGAGRETQYF.

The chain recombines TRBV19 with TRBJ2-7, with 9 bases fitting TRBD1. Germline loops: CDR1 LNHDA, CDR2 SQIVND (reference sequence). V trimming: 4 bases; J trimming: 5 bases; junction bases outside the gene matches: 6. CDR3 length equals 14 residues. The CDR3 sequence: CASSTWDREDEQYF. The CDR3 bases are TGTGCCAGTAGTACTTGGGACAGGGAAGACGAGCAGTACTTC. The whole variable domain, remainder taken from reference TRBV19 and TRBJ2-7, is DGGITQSPKYLFRKEGQNVTLSCEQNLNHDAMYWYRQDPGQGLRLIYYSQIVNDFQKGDIAEGYSVSREKKESFPLTVTSAQKNPTAFYLCASSTWDREDEQYFGPGTRLTVT.

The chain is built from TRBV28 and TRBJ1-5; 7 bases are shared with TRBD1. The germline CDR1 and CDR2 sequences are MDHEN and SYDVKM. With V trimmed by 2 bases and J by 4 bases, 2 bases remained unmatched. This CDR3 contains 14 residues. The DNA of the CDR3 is TGTGCCAGCAGTTTAGTACAGGGGAATCAGCCCCAGCATTTT. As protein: CASSLVQGNQPQHF.

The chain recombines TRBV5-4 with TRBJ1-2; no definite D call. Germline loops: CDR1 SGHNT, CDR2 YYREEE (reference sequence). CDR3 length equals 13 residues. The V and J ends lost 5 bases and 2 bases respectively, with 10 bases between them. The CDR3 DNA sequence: TGTGCCAGCAGTGTCGAGTCGAACTATGGCTACACCTTC. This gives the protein CASSVESNYGYTF.

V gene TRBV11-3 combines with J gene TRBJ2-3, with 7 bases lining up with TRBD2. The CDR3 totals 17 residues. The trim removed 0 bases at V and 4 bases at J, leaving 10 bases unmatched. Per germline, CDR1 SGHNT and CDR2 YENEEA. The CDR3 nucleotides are TGTGCCAGCAGCTTAGATCCTGTCGCGGGAGAGGCAGATACGCAGTATTTT. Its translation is CASSLDPVAGEADTQYF.

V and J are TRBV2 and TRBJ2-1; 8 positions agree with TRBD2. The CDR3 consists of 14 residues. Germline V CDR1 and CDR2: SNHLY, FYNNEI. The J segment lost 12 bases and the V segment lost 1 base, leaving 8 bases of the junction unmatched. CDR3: CASSEVTGGPGQFF. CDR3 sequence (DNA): TGTGCCAGCAGTGAAGTCACGGGGGGGCCTGGGCAGTTCTTC.

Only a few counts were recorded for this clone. Here the CDR3 DNA reads TGTGCCAGCAGCTCCCGAGGCAGCAATCAGCCCCAGCATTTT. Translation: CASSSRGSNQPQHF. The chain employs TRBV7-2 and TRBJ1-5, with D uncertain. Germline CDR1 is SGHTA and CDR2 is FQGNSA. V lost 4 bases and J lost 1, with 8 bases in between. The CDR3 sequence is 14 residues long.

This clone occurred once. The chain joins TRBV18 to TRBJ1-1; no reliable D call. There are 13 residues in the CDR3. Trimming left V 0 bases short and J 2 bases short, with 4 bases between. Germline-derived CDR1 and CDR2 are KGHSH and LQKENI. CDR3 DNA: TGTGCCAGCTCACCACCTACTAACACTGAAGCTTTCTTT. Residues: CASSPPTNTEAFF.

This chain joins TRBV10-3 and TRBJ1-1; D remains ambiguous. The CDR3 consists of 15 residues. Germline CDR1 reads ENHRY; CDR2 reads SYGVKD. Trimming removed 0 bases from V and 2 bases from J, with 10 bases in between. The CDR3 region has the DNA TGTGCCATCAGTGAGTCGCCGGTGACTAACACTGAAGCTTTCTTT. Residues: CAISESPVTNTEAFF.

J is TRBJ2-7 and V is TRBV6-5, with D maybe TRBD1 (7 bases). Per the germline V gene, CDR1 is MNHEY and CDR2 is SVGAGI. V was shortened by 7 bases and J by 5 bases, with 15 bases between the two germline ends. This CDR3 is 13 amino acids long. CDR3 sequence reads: CASTRQGGHEQYF. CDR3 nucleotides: TGTGCCAGCACCCGGCAGGGGGGCCACGAGCAGTACTTC.

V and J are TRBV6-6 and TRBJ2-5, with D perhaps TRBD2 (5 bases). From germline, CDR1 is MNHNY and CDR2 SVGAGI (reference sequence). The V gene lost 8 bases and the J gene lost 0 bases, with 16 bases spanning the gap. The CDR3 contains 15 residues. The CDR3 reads CASVFGRGYQETQYF. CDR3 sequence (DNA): TGTGCCAGCGTGTTCGGCCGCGGGTACCAAGAGACCCAGTACTTC.

CDR3 sequence: CASSDRTNQILNEQFF. The CDR3 nucleotides read TGTGCCAGCAGCGATAGGACTAACCAAATACTCAATGAGCAGTTCTTC. The V call is TRBV2, the J call TRBJ2-1; weak D call: TRBD2 (6 bases). V gave up 6 bases and J gave up 6 bases, with 21 bases separating them. The CDR3 sequence is 16 residues long. The germline V gene has CDR1 SNHLY and CDR2 FYNNEI.

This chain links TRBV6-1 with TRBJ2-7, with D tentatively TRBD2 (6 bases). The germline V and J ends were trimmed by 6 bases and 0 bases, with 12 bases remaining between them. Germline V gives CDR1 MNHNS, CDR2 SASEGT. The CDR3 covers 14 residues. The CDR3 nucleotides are TGTGCCAGCAGGGGGGGAAGGCCCTCCTACGAGCAGTACTTC. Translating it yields CASRGGRPSYEQYF.

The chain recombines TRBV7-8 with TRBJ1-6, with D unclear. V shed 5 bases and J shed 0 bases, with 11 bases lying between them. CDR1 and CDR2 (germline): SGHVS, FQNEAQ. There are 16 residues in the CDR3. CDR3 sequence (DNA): TGTGCCAGCAGCGTAGTTACCAGCTCCTATAATTCACCCCTCCACTTT. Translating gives CASSVVTSSYNSPLHF.

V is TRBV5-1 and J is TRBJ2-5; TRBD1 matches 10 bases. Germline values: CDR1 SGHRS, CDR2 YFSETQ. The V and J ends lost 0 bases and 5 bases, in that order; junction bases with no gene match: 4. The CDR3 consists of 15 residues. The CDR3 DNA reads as TGCGCCAGCAGCTTGGAGGGACAGGGGATGGAGACCCAGTACTTC. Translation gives CASSLEGQGMETQYF. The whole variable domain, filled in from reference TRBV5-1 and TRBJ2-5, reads KAGVTQTPRYLIKTRGQQVTLSCSPISGHRSVSWYQQTPGQGLQFLFEYFSETQRNKGNFPGRFSGRQFSNSRSEMNVSTLELGDSALYLCASSLEGQGMETQYFGPGTRLLVL.

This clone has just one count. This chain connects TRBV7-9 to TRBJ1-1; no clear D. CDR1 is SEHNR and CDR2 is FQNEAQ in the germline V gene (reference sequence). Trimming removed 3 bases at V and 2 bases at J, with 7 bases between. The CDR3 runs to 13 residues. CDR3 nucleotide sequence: TGTGCCAGCAGCTTGCAGTTTAACACTGAAGCTTTCTTT. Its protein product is CASSLQFNTEAFF. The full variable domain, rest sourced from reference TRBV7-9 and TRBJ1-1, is DTGVSQNPRHKITKRGQNVTFRCDPISEHNRLYWYRQTLGQGPEFLTYFQNEAQLEKSRLLSDRFSAERPKGSFSTLEIQRTEQGDSAMYLCASSLQFNTEAFFGQGTRLTVV.

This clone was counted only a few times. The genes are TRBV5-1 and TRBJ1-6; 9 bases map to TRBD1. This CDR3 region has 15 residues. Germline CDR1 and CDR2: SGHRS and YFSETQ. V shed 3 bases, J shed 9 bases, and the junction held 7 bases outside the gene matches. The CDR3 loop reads CASSWIQGAGSPLHF. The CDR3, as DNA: TGCGCCAGCAGCTGGATACAGGGGGCTGGTTCACCCCTCCACTTT.

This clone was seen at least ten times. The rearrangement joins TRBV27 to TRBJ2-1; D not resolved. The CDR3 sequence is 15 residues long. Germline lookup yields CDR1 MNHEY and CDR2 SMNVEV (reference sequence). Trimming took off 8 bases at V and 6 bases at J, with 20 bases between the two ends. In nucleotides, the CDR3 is TGTGCCAGCTCCCCCATGCGACAACTTGGCAATGAGCAGTTCTTC. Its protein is CASSPMRQLGNEQFF.

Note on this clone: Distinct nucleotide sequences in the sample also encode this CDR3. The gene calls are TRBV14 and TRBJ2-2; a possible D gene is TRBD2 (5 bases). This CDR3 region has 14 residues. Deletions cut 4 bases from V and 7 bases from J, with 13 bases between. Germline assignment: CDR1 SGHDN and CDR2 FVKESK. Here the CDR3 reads CASSPTGLGGELFF. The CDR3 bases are TGTGCCAGCAGCCCCACCGGACTCGGCGGGGAGCTGTTTTTT.

CDR3 DNA sequence: TGTGCCAGCAGCTTAGCGGCCCCGGGACAGGGAAACAATGAGCAGTTCTTC. It codes for CASSLAAPGQGNNEQFF. The chain uses TRBV7-6 and TRBJ2-1, with 9 bases matching TRBD1. Per the germline V gene, CDR1 is SGHVS and CDR2 is FNYEAQ. The CDR3 covers 17 residues. The V gene end was trimmed by 0 bases and the J gene end by 5 bases; junction bases not matched to a gene: 8. The full variable domain, completed using reference TRBV7-6 and TRBJ2-1, is GAGVSQSPRYKVTKRGQDVALRCDPISGHVSLYWYRQALGQGPEFLTYFNYEAQQDKSGLPNDRFSAERPEGSISTLTIQRTEQRDSAMYRCASSLAAPGQGNNEQFFGPGTRLTVL.